This entry describes one T cell receptor beta chain. This record belongs to a study of control samples from healthy donors and cancer patients. Trimming stripped 1 base from V and 1 base from J, with 13 bases between. This CDR3 region has 16 residues. Germline V lookup: CDR1 SEHNR, CDR2 FQNEAQ (reference sequence). TCRdb keeps only in-frame clones here, not all; method: immunoSEQ multiplex PCR. The data show over 65,000 clones, 90% to 95% seen once. The sample taken for sequencing was blood. The receptor was derived from a middle-aged woman in good health. This chain links TRBV7-9 with TRBJ2-5; D possibly corresponds to TRBD1 (5 bases). CDR3 DNA: TGTGCCAGCAGCTTAGTATTAGACAGCCCCCAAGAGACCCAGTACTTC. It translates to CASSLVLDSPQETQYF.